The 29 T cell receptor beta chains given below trace back to one sample, sequenced in a study of tumor-infiltrating lymphocytes in primary liver carcinoma. Between roughly 20 and 30 mg of unsorted bulk tissue served as the source from which RNA and DNA were co-extracted. TCR beta cDNA was reverse-transcribed from roughly 520 ng of total RNA. The reaction used a constant-region primer and ProtoScript II reverse transcriptase. Amplification in three nested multiplex PCR rounds with slightly modified ARM-PCR gave rise to TCR beta libraries. Each of the first two PCR rounds ran roughly 9 cycles with TRBV1-TRBV30 forward and C-beta reverse primers. TCRdb recomputed calls from the multiplex PCR reads with MiXCR, one row per CDR3 protein. The sample shows about 210,000 distinct CDR3 sequences, 85% of them seen only once. The specimen was tumor tissue from primary liver carcinoma. The receptors were gathered from a man aged 35-49 years with primary liver carcinoma and hepatitis B virus infection.

The chain is built from TRBV5-6 and TRBJ2-7; tentatively, D is TRBD2 (7 bases). CDR1 SGHDT and CDR2 YYEEEE come from the germline V gene. V was clipped by 0 bases and J by 3 bases, with 13 bases between them. The CDR3 runs to 15 residues. CDR3 coding DNA: TGTGCCAGCAGCTTGGGACTAGGGGGGGACTACGAGCAGTACTTC. Translating it yields CASSLGLGGDYEQYF. The full variable domain, rest sourced from reference TRBV5-6 and TRBJ2-7, is DAGVTQSPTHLIKTRGQQVTLRCSPKSGHDTVSWYQQALGQGPQFIFQYYEEEERQRGNFPDRFSGHQFPNYSSELNVNALLLGDSALYLCASSLGLGGDYEQYFGPGTRLTVT.

This clonotype was recorded a few times. The genes are TRBV11-3 and TRBJ2-2; the D is unclear. CDR1 SGHNT and CDR2 YENEEA come from the germline V gene. The CDR3 totals 13 residues. V was trimmed by 1 base and J by 3 bases, leaving 3 bases between them. The CDR3 loop reads CASSLVHTGELFF. In DNA form, the CDR3 reads TGTGCCAGCAGCTTAGTGCACACCGGGGAGCTGTTTTTT.

This clonotype was observed a single time. The rearrangement uses TRBV28 and TRBJ1-5; perhaps TRBD1 as D (5 bases). The germline V gene encodes CDR1 MDHEN and CDR2 SYDVKM. V was pared by 6 bases and J by 5 bases, with 20 bases between. The CDR3 is made up of 16 amino acids. This CDR3 reads CASSSLRVGDYQPQHF. CDR3 bases: TGTGCCAGCAGCTCCCTTCGGGTTGGGGACTATCAGCCCCAGCATTTT.

On this clonotype itself: Here the CDR3 omits its conserved ending phenylalanine or tryptophan, so a read error is the likely source. The rearrangement links TRBV7-3 to TRBJ2-1; 11 positions agree with TRBD2. This CDR3 has 15 amino acids. Per germline, CDR1 SGHTA and CDR2 FQGTGA. After removal of 5 bases from V and 6 bases from J, the junction contained 6 bases not matched to a gene. DNA for the CDR3: TGTGCCAGCAGCCCCACTAGCGGGAGAATCAATGAGCAGTTCTTA. This codes for CASSPTSGRINEQFL.

This clonotype was observed a single time. Germline and junction disagree at one end, which may indicate a read error. V and J are TRBV12-3 or TRBV12-4 and TRBJ2-1; a weak D match, TRBD1 (6 bases). The CDR3 has 17 residues. DNA of the CDR3: TGTGCTAGCAGTTTTATAGGGACACAGAAAACTTACAATGAGCAGTTCTTC. Translating it yields CASSFIGTQKTYNEQFF.

This clonotype has more than one count but fewer than ten. A read error is likely, as this CDR3 ends without the conserved phenylalanine or tryptophan. The chain combines TRBV6-1 with TRBJ2-3; D not resolved. This CDR3 is 13 amino acids long. Trimming removed 5 bases from V and 0 bases from J, with 6 bases in between. The germline V gene encodes CDR1 MNHNS and CDR2 SASEGT. The CDR3, as DNA: TGTGCCAGCAGTATTGACAGCACAGATACGCAGTATTTG. It encodes CASSIDSTDTQYL.

This clonotype was counted only a few times. Sequence at one end of the junction differs from germline and may be a read error. V gene TRBV11-3 combines with J gene TRBJ2-7; D is perhaps TRBD1 or TRBD2 (5 bases each). Germline V gene sequence: CDR1 SGHNT, CDR2 YENEEA. The CDR3 spans 15 residues. In nucleotides, the CDR3 is TGTGCCAGCAGCTTAGGCTCCGGGACCCGCTATGAGCAGTGCTTC. Translated, it gives CASSLGSGTRYEQCF.

As regards this clonotype: Germline and junction disagree at one end, which may indicate a read error. This chain joins TRBV5-4 and TRBJ2-1; 7 bases match TRBD2. This CDR3 comprises 15 residues. CDR1 and CDR2 from the germline V gene are SGHNT and YYREEE (reference sequence). The CDR3 protein is CASSLVGGSHNEQLF. The CDR3, as DNA: TGTGCCAGCAGCTTGGTGGGCGGGAGCCACAATGAGCAGCTCTTC.

In regard to this clonotype: Mismatch with germline at one junction end may stem from a read error. The chain is built from TRBV12-3 or TRBV12-4 and TRBJ2-1, with TRBD1 identical over 8 bases. The CDR3 contains 16 residues. CDR3 coding DNA: TGTGCCACCAGACAGGGGTGGGCGGGATATTCTAATGAGCAGTTTTTC. This gives the protein CATRQGWAGYSNEQFF.

With respect to this clonotype: One end of the junction is discordant with germline, which a read error may explain. The V and J genes are TRBV5-4 and TRBJ2-3, with a possible D match to TRBD2 (6 bases). CDR1 is SGHNT and CDR2 is YYREEE in the germline V gene (reference sequence). The CDR3 totals 11 residues. The CDR3 DNA follows: TGTGCCAGCATCTTGGAGGGTACGCAGTACTTT. Translated: CASILEGTQYF.

About this clonotype itself: A much larger clone differs by one base, so this may be a read error. V is TRBV5-5 and J is TRBJ1-5; D not resolved. Germline CDR1 is SGHKS and CDR2 is YYEKEE (reference sequence). The CDR3 consists of 14 residues. CDR3 in DNA: TGTACCAGCAGCTTGTTCGCAGTTAATCAGCCCCAGCATTTT. Its translation: CTSSLFAVNQPQHF.

Note on this clonotype: Relative to the germline gene, one junction end is altered; a read error may explain this. The gene calls are TRBV29-1 and TRBJ2-2; D is possibly TRBD1 or TRBD2 (5 bases each). The CDR3 runs 15 residues. The germline V gene has CDR1 SQVTM and CDR2 ANQGSEA. The CDR3 nucleotides are TGTAGCTCTCTTACTGACGGGGCGAACACCCGGGAGCTGTTTTTT. Protein product: CSSLTDGANTRELFF.

The gene calls are TRBV6-1 and TRBJ1-5, with D unclear. This CDR3 is built from 14 residues. The ends were cut back, 6 bases at V and 9 bases at J, with 18 bases in the middle. CDR1 and CDR2 from the germline V gene are MNHNS and SASEGT. The CDR3 loop reads CASSDASEKAPQHF. The CDR3 DNA reads as TGTGCCAGCAGCGATGCGAGTGAAAAGGCGCCCCAGCATTTT.

For this clonotype: At one end, the junction sequence differs from germline, possibly due to a read error. V usage is TRBV29-1 and J usage is TRBJ2-7, with D perhaps matching TRBD1 or TRBD2 (6 bases each). Per germline, CDR1 SQVTM and CDR2 ANQGSEA. The CDR3 sequence is 14 residues long. CDR3: CSVASWGANYEQYF. The DNA for the CDR3 is TGCAGCGTTGCCTCTTGGGGGGCCAACTACGAGCAATACTTC.

As regards this clonotype: One base away lies a much larger clone, so this may be a sequencing read error. As the CDR3 is not closed by the conserved phenylalanine or tryptophan, this likely results from a read error. The chain combines TRBV30 with TRBJ2-7; D not resolved. The germline V and J ends were trimmed by 2 bases and 2 bases, with 10 bases remaining between them. The germline gives CDR1 GTSNPN, CDR2 SVGIG (reference sequence). The CDR3 spans 13 residues. CDR3 bases: TGTGCCTGGAGTAGGAGCCAACCCTACGAGCAGTACTCC. Protein product: CAWSRSQPYEQYS.

There are many counts of this clonotype. The chain recombines TRBV12-3 or TRBV12-4 with TRBJ1-5; no clear D gene. The length of the CDR3 is 14 residues. With 2 bases removed from V and 1 base from J, the gap between germline ends came to 6 bases. CDR3 sequence (DNA): TGTGCCAGCAGTTTACGACTGAGCAATCAGCCCCAGCATTTT. Protein product: CASSLRLSNQPQHF.

About this clonotype: A read error may be the cause here, since a much bigger clone is one base away. The chain links TRBV4-3 to TRBJ2-7; TRBD2 aligns across 7 bases. The V gene's germline CDR1 is LGHNA and CDR2 YSLEER. The CDR3 consists of 15 residues. DNA for the CDR3: TGCGCCAGCAACCAAGGTCCGGGAGGAGAGGACAAGCAGTACTTC. This encodes CASNQGPGGEDKQYF.

On this clonotype: This could be a read error, since a much larger clone is one nucleotide away. This chain uses TRBV5-1 with TRBJ1-2; D may be TRBD1 (6 bases). This CDR3 has 13 amino acids. Germline values: CDR1 SGHRS, CDR2 YFSETQ. The CDR3 loop is CASNLGQDYGYTF. For the CDR3, the DNA is TGCGCCAGCAACTTGGGACAAGACTATGGCTACACCTTC.

This clonotype was counted only a few times. The J gene is TRBJ2-3, the V gene TRBV12-3 or TRBV12-4; 7 bases agree with TRBD2. Trimming cost V 9 bases and J 4 bases; bases outside gene matches: 10. The CDR3 spans 14 residues. The CDR3 coding sequence is TGTGCCAGTAGTCCAAGGACTAGACCAGATACGCAGTATTTT. As protein: CASSPRTRPDTQYF.

About this clonotype itself: The germline gene is not matched at one end of the junction; a read error may be the cause. The V and J genes are TRBV11-2 and TRBJ2-6; the match to TRBD1 covers 8 bases. The length of the CDR3 is 21 residues. CDR1 SGHAT and CDR2 FQNNGV come from the germline V gene. The CDR3 is CASSLGGDRGISLSRADVLTF. CDR3 bases: TGTGCCAGCAGCTTGGGGGGAGACAGGGGCATTTCCCTCTCTAGGGCCGACGTCCTGACTTTC.

As for this clonotype: Here the CDR3 omits its conserved ending phenylalanine or tryptophan, so a read error is the likely source. No DNA is shown, since the ends of the CDR3 on it are uncertain; the CDR3 is the one TCRdb lists. The gene calls are TRBV29-1 and TRBJ2-1; the table's D call, TRBD1, was not checked against the DNA. CDR1 SQVTM and CDR2 ANQGSEA come from the germline V gene. Counting both end residues, the CDR3 totals 13 amino acids. The chain's CDR3 is CSVLVSSGHELFL.

The table lists this clonotype with a few counts. The junction and the germline gene differ at one end; a read error may be behind it. The rearrangement uses TRBV11-2 and TRBJ2-7; 7 bases agree with TRBD1. CDR3 length: 14 amino acids. CDR1 SGHAT and CDR2 FQNNGV come from the germline V gene. CDR3 nucleotides: TGTGCCAGCACCTTAACAGGGGAATCCTACGATCAGTACTTC. This sequence encodes CASTLTGESYDQYF.

A remark on this clonotype: At one end the junction does not follow the germline gene, possibly because of a read error. The V gene is TRBV11-2, the J gene TRBJ2-5; TRBD2 agrees at 7 bases. Germline V CDR1 and CDR2: SGHAT, FQNNGV. The CDR3 covers 15 residues. CDR3 nucleotides: TGTGGCAGCAGCTTACCCGTGCAGGGAGGGGAGACTCAGTACTTC. Its protein is CGSSLPVQGGETQYF.

V is TRBV11-3 and J is TRBJ2-1; perhaps TRBD1 as D (5 bases). This CDR3 comprises 16 residues. CDR1 is SGHNT, CDR2 YENEEA, per germline. This CDR3 reads CTNSLATGAGYNEQFF. The CDR3 coding sequence is TGTACCAACAGCTTAGCTACTGGGGCAGGCTACAATGAGCAGTTCTTC.

With regard to this clonotype: A read error may produce the germline difference seen at one junction end. The rearrangement links TRBV11-3 to TRBJ2-7; D may be TRBD2 (7 bases). Germline V lookup: CDR1 SGHNT, CDR2 YENEEA. The CDR3 loop spans 12 amino acids. The CDR3 loop is CASSSQWGGQYF. The CDR3 DNA reads TGCGCCAGCAGCTCCCAATGGGGGGGGCAATACTTC.

The chain links TRBV28 to TRBJ2-7, with TRBD1 matching 9 bases. The CDR3 covers 14 residues. Germline V lookup: CDR1 MDHEN, CDR2 SYDVKM. V shed 11 bases, J shed 7 bases, and the junction held 15 bases outside the gene matches. DNA of the CDR3: TGTGCCGGCAACGGAGGGACAGGGACAGGAGAGCAGTACTTC. Its protein is CAGNGGTGTGEQYF.

To note about this clonotype: One junction end disagrees with the germline gene, perhaps due to a read error. The rearrangement links TRBV29-1 to TRBJ1-1; possible D gene TRBD1, 5 bases. The V gene's germline CDR1 is SQVTM and CDR2 ANQGSEA. There are 15 residues in the CDR3. The chain's CDR3 is CSVGPGGVWSLGLSF. The CDR3, as DNA: TGCAGCGTTGGTCCAGGTGGGGTATGGTCGCTGGGGCTTTCTTTT.

With regard to this clonotype: The missing conserved phenylalanine or tryptophan at the end of this CDR3 makes a read error likely. The DNA of the CDR3 is TGCGCCAGCAATGGGGCACTCTACTACGAGCAGTACCTC. As protein: CASNGALYYEQYL. J is TRBJ2-7 and V is TRBV10-2; weak D call: TRBD1 (5 bases). V dropped 7 bases and J dropped 3 bases, with 13 bases sitting between them. The CDR3 loop spans 13 amino acids. Germline loops: CDR1 WSHSY, CDR2 SAAADI.

This sequence joins TRBV29-1 and TRBJ2-1; D assignment may be TRBD1 or TRBD2 (6 bases each). The germline V gene has CDR1 SQVTM and CDR2 ANQGSEA. The CDR3 loop spans 11 amino acids. The CDR3 DNA follows: TGCACCGGGGGCTCGCGAAGTGAGCAGTTCTTC. Amino acid sequence: CTGGSRSEQFF.